This T cell receptor (beta chain) appears in the sequencing data of a study of cytomegalovirus exposure and HLA in healthy donors. The PCR ran on 60 Vbeta and 13 Jbeta primers. Measured with immunoSEQ multiplex PCR; TCRdb has only the in-frame clones, and not every one. The sample records about 110,000 clones, under 85% being singletons. The CDR3 is 13 amino acids. V was shortened by 2 bases and J by 3 bases, with 5 bases between the two germline ends. CDR1 and CDR2 from the germline V gene are MNHNY and SVGAGI (reference sequence). Source material: PBMCs. The TCR sequence derives from a woman in her forties or fifties in good health and CMV-seropositive. The chain has TRBV6-6 and TRBJ1-5; D gene ambiguous. DNA for the CDR3: TGTGCCAGCAGTTACGAGTCCAATCAGCCCCAGCATTTT. It translates to CASSYESNQPQHF.